The rows below give T cell receptor beta chains drawn from one sample of a study of blood T cell repertoires in COVID-19. Produced via immunoSEQ multiplex PCR; TCRdb's table is partial and in-frame only. The repertoire consists of approximately 300,000 clones, with more than 85% occurring once and the leading ten covering about 4.6%. Sequenced: peripheral blood. Receptor source: a man aged 35 to 55 with acute or convalescent COVID-19. CDR3s include the opening cysteine and the closing phenylalanine or tryptophan. A D gene is named only where the DNA matches it firmly. Not all rows give a size; the values are once, few, many and, for expanded clones, a class.

clone size	V gene	J gene	D gene	CDR3 protein	CDR3 DNA
.	TRBV7-2	TRBJ2-7	TRBD1	CASSLAGDSYEQYF	TGTGCCAGCAGCTTAGCCGGGGACAGCTACGAGCAGTACTTC
.	TRBV11-3	TRBJ2-1	TRBD2	CASSMTSGGGYEQFF	TGTGCCAGCAGCATGACTAGCGGGGGAGGGTATGAGCAGTTCTTC
.	TRBV11-3	TRBJ2-1	.	CASSPVGGGNEQFF	TGTGCCAGCAGCCCGGTCGGGGGTGGAAATGAGCAGTTCTTC
.	TRBV5-1	TRBJ1-1	.	CASSLKQDTEAFF	TGCGCCAGCAGCTTGAAGCAAGACACTGAAGCTTTCTTT
.	TRBV27	TRBJ1-2	TRBD1	CASIKQGARVGYTF	TGTGCCAGCATCAAACAGGGGGCGCGGGTTGGCTACACCTTC
few	TRBV25-1	TRBJ1-1	.	CASSEVAAVEAFF	TGTGCCAGCAGTGAGGTGGCGGCTGTTGAAGCTTTCTTT
.	TRBV7-2	TRBJ2-7	TRBD1	CASSLRQGGEQYF	TGTGCCAGCAGCCTCCGACAGGGGGGCGAGCAGTACTTC
.	TRBV3-1/TRBV3-2	TRBJ1-1	.	CASSQAPGSTEAFF	TGTGCCAGCAGCCAAGCCCCAGGTAGCACTGAAGCTTTCTTT
.	TRBV4-1	TRBJ1-6	TRBD1	CASSTGGSWNSPLHF	TGCGCCAGCAGTACAGGGGGAAGTTGGAATTCACCCCTCCACTTT
.	TRBV18	TRBJ2-2	TRBD1	CTSSPDRLNTGELFF	TGTACCAGCTCCCCGGACAGGCTGAACACCGGGGAGCTGTTTTTT
.	TRBV24-1	TRBJ2-1	TRBD1	CATSPSPGQEDNEQFF	TGTGCCACCAGTCCCTCCCCGGGACAGGAGGACAATGAGCAGTTCTTC
.	TRBV5-4	TRBJ1-2	TRBD1	CASSSPAGTGAPTYGYTF	TGTGCCAGCAGCTCTCCTGCCGGGACAGGGGCCCCCACCTATGGCTACACCTTC
.	TRBV5-1	TRBJ2-1	TRBD2	CASSTGTSGGAFNEQFF	TGCGCCAGCAGCACCGGGACTAGCGGGGGGGCCTTTAATGAGCAGTTCTTC
few	TRBV5-1	TRBJ2-7	.	CASSKGQPAGEQYF	TGCGCCAGCAGCAAGGGACAGCCGGCGGGAGAGCAGTACTTC
.	TRBV27	TRBJ2-2	.	CASSFSGRGTGELFF	TGTGCCAGCAGTTTTTCTGGGCGGGGCACCGGGGAGCTGTTTTTT
few	TRBV3-1/TRBV3-2	TRBJ1-4	TRBD1	CASSHRFTRGLSNEKLFF	TGTGCCAGCAGCCATCGGTTTACGAGGGGGCTGAGTAATGAAAAACTGTTTTTT
.	TRBV19	TRBJ2-5	.	CASSIGGTPFQETQYF	TGTGCCAGTAGTATAGGAGGGACACCCTTCCAAGAGACCCAGTACTTC
.	TRBV4-1	TRBJ2-2	.	CASSQVDRTTGELFF	TGCGCCAGCAGCCAGGTTGACAGAACCACCGGGGAGCTGTTTTTT
.	TRBV9	TRBJ2-2	TRBD1	CASSVEWTGAGELFF	TGTGCCAGCAGCGTAGAATGGACAGGGGCCGGGGAGCTGTTTTTT
.	TRBV6-1	TRBJ1-2	TRBD1	CASSEAGTGDYGYTF	TGTGCCAGCAGTGAAGCCGGGACAGGGGACTATGGCTACACCTTC
.	TRBV5-6	TRBJ2-5	.	CASSQTLQASGTQYF	TGTGCCAGCAGCCAAACCCTCCAGGCTTCAGGTACCCAGTACTTC
.	TRBV11-2	TRBJ2-3	TRBD2	CASSFGGAETDTQYF	TGTGCCAGCAGCTTCGGGGGGGCCGAGACAGATACGCAGTATTTT
.	TRBV7-2	TRBJ1-2	.	CASSLGQNYGYTF	TGTGCCAGCAGCTTAGGGCAGAACTATGGCTACACCTTC
.	TRBV28	TRBJ1-6	.	CASNIDSSYNSPLHF	TGTGCCAGCAATATCGACAGCTCCTATAATTCACCCCTCCACTTT
.	TRBV6-2/TRBV6-3	TRBJ2-7	TRBD1	CASSYSPGQMNNYEQYF	TGTGCCAGCAGTTATAGTCCGGGACAGATGAACAACTACGAGCAGTACTTC
.	TRBV3-1/TRBV3-2	TRBJ1-6	.	CASSQDVGPGSSPLHF	TGTGCCAGCAGCCAAGACGTAGGGCCAGGGTCTTCACCCCTCCACTTT
once	TRBV27	TRBJ1-5	.	CASSSMSGIRWYQPQHF	TGTGCCAGCAGCTCCATGTCCGGGATCAGGTGGTATCAGCCCCAGCATTTT
.	TRBV7-9	TRBJ2-2	.	CASSFTGVANTGELFF	TGTGCCAGCAGCTTTACCGGGGTGGCGAACACCGGGGAGCTGTTTTTT
.	TRBV6-5	TRBJ2-1	.	CASSLLRYEQFF	TGTGCCAGCAGTTTACTGCGTTATGAGCAGTTCTTC
.	TRBV13	TRBJ1-3	.	CASSLGQGLTGNTIYF	TGTGCCAGCAGCTTAGGACAGGGATTAACTGGAAACACCATATATTTT
.	TRBV5-6	TRBJ1-2	.	CASSLESGLNYGYTF	TGTGCCAGCAGCTTGGAGTCAGGGTTAAACTATGGCTACACCTTC
few	TRBV6-2/TRBV6-3	TRBJ1-5	TRBD1	CASSYGTGVSSNQPQHF	TGTGCCAGCAGTTACGGCACAGGGGTCTCCTCCAATCAGCCCCAGCATTTT